Presented here are 24 T cell receptor beta chains from one specimen sequenced in a study of regulatory T cells in long-lasting Graves disease. Time point described: newly diagnosed GD, antithyroid drugs for less than 3 months. Extracted PBMC RNA gave rise to the TCR library. Arm-PCR with iRepertoire HTBI primers amplified the CDR3 regions for these TCR beta libraries. MiXCR was run by TCRdb on the multiplex PCR reads, yielding one entry per CDR3 protein. The table shows 300,000 to 450,000 distinct CDR3 sequences, with 15% to 18% occurring only once. This sample comprised peripheral blood mononuclear cells (PBMCs), obtained at new diagnosis, from a patient treated with antithyroid drugs. The receptors here all came from a female donor with Graves disease.

This clonotype showed up many times. The V gene is TRBV9, the J gene TRBJ2-1, with D hard to call. Germline V gene data show CDR1 as SGDLS and CDR2 as YYNGEE. V was shortened by 0 bases and J by 0 bases, with 7 bases between the two germline ends. There are 15 residues in the CDR3. The CDR3 DNA is TGTGCCAGCAGCGTAGGAAGTAGCTCCTACAATGAGCAGTTCTTC. This encodes CASSVGSSSYNEQFF.

This clonotype appeared many times. The J gene is TRBJ1-1, the V gene TRBV6-1; D unclear. Germline V gives CDR1 MNHNS, CDR2 SASEGT. The CDR3 runs 15 residues. V shed 7 bases and J shed 0 bases, with 15 bases lying between them. CDR3 in amino acids: CASTLREVLNTEAFF. In DNA, the CDR3 is TGTGCCAGCACCCTACGGGAGGTCCTGAACACTGAAGCTTTCTTT.

This clonotype was recorded at least ten times. The J gene is TRBJ2-2, the V gene TRBV12-3 or TRBV12-4, with 10 bases lining up with TRBD2. V was pared by 7 bases and J by 2 bases, with 7 bases of the junction left unmatched. The CDR3 covers 16 residues. The CDR3 DNA reads TGTGCCAGCATCGAGACTAGCGGGTACAACACCGGGGAGCTGTTTTTT. It yields the protein CASIETSGYNTGELFF.

About this clonotype itself: Only one base separates this from a far larger clonotype, so it likely reflects a read error. V is TRBV7-2 and J is TRBJ1-5, with 8 bases lining up with TRBD1. The germline V gene has CDR1 SGHTA and CDR2 FQGNSA. This CDR3 has 16 amino acids. The DNA for the CDR3 is TGTGCCTGCAGCTCCGAAATGACAGGGGGCAATCAGCCCCAGCATTTT. Its protein product is CACSSEMTGGNQPQHF.

This clonotype appeared a few times. J is TRBJ1-1 and V is TRBV6-1; D is possibly TRBD1 (5 bases). V lost 6 bases, J lost 4 bases, and 21 bases lay in between. Germline CDR1 is MNHNS and CDR2 is SASEGT. The CDR3 runs 16 residues. The DNA for the CDR3 is TGTGCCAGCAGCCTTGACAGTACTCAGAGGTTCACTGAAGCTTTCTTT. Protein sequence: CASSLDSTQRFTEAFF.

A few counts support this clonotype. The chain carries TRBV19 and TRBJ1-5; no clear D. Germline lookup yields CDR1 LNHDA and CDR2 SQIVND (reference sequence). There are 17 residues in the CDR3. The V gene lost 1 base and the J gene lost 2 bases, with 15 bases spanning the gap. CDR3 in DNA: TGTGCCAGTAGTATAGCAAGTTTGCCTGAGGGCAATCAGCCCCAGCATTTT. It encodes CASSIASLPEGNQPQHF.

In its sample, this clonotype was seen a few times. This chain links TRBV20-1 with TRBJ2-7, with D perhaps given as TRBD1 or TRBD2 (5 bases each). Germline V gene lookup returns CDR1 DFQATT and CDR2 SNEGSKA (reference sequence). The length of the CDR3 is 16 residues. Trimming removed 2 bases from V and 2 bases from J, with 19 bases in between. CDR3 DNA: TGCAGTGCTAGATCCAACCCCCGGGACGGGGCCTACGAGCAGTACTTC. Its protein is CSARSNPRDGAYEQYF.

At least ten counts were recorded for this clonotype. The CDR3 region is CASSLGRGEPQHF. The DNA for the CDR3 is TGCGCCAGCAGCTTGGGCAGGGGGGAGCCCCAGCATTTT. The genes are TRBV5-1 and TRBJ1-5, with 7 bases aligning to TRBD1. This CDR3 is 13 amino acids long. Unmatched junction bases numbered 2, after V lost 0 bases and J lost 8 bases. CDR1 SGHRS and CDR2 YFSETQ come from the germline V gene.

This clonotype is labeled as medium-sized. The chain carries TRBV6-2 or TRBV6-3 and TRBJ1-1; 7 bases are a match to TRBD1. The CDR3 is 12 amino acids. V was clipped by 5 bases and J by 8 bases; unmatched bases: 5. Germline V gene lookup returns CDR1 MNHEY and CDR2 SVGEGT. The CDR3 region has the DNA TGTGCCAGCAGTATCGGGACAGCCGAAGCTTTCTTT. It codes for CASSIGTAEAFF.

This clonotype occurred many times. V gene TRBV12-3 or TRBV12-4 combines with J gene TRBJ2-7; TRBD1 might be the D (6 bases). The CDR3 spans 15 residues. Trimming shortened V by 6 bases and J by 3 bases, and 18 bases separated the two germline ends. CDR3: CASSQGTNIVYEQYF. In nucleotides, the CDR3 is TGTGCCAGCAGCCAGGGGACGAATATTGTCTACGAGCAGTACTTC.

This clonotype was recorded many times. The rearrangement links TRBV5-8 to TRBJ2-6; either TRBD1 or TRBD2 may supply D (5 bases each). V dropped 1 base and J dropped 3 bases, with 8 bases sitting between them. CDR3 length equals 15 residues. The germline gives CDR1 SGHTS, CDR2 YDEGEE. In DNA form, the CDR3 reads TGTGCCAGCAGCTTGAGTGGGGGTGGGGCCAACGTCCTGACTTTC. Translation gives CASSLSGGGANVLTF.

This clonotype was observed many times. The chain uses TRBV7-9 and TRBJ2-1; 9 bases line up with TRBD2. Trimming cost V 3 bases and J 0 bases; bases outside gene matches: 9. The CDR3 length is 18 residues. Germline V gene sequence: CDR1 SEHNR, CDR2 FQNEAQ (reference sequence). The CDR3 protein is CASSLQRGAEPSYNEQFF. DNA of the CDR3: TGTGCCAGCAGCTTGCAGCGGGGGGCCGAACCCTCCTACAATGAGCAGTTCTTC. Based on the CDR3 plus reference TRBV7-9 and TRBJ2-1, the full variable domain is DTGVSQNPRHKITKRGQNVTFRCDPISEHNRLYWYRQTLGQGPEFLTYFQNEAQLEKSRLLSDRFSAERPKGSFSTLEIQRTEQGDSAMYLCASSLQRGAEPSYNEQFFGPGTRLTVL.

This clonotype was counted at least ten times. The chain couples TRBV27 to TRBJ1-5, with D maybe TRBD1 (6 bases). There are 15 residues in the CDR3. V was shortened by 2 bases and J by 2 bases, with 10 bases between the two germline ends. CDR1 and CDR2 from the germline V gene are MNHEY and SMNVEV (reference sequence). CDR3 residues: CASSLGDIGNQPQHF. As DNA, the CDR3 is TGTGCCAGCAGTTTAGGGGACATCGGCAATCAGCCCCAGCATTTT.

This clonotype was detected many times. The CDR3 region has the DNA TGTGCCAGCAGCCAAGATGCCGCGGCGGCTGGCTACACCTTC. Translating it yields CASSQDAAAAGYTF. The chain is built from TRBV3-1 and TRBJ1-2, with D unclear. Trimming shortened V by 0 bases and J by 7 bases, and 12 bases separated the two germline ends. The CDR3 contains 14 residues. Germline values: CDR1 LGHDT, CDR2 YNNKEL (reference sequence).

This clonotype was detected many times. V and J are TRBV27 and TRBJ2-3; the D is unclear. The CDR3 covers 10 residues. V lost 7 bases and J 5 bases, leaving 4 bases between the germline ends. Per the germline V gene, CDR1 is MNHEY and CDR2 is SMNVEV (reference sequence). Written as DNA, the CDR3 is TGTGCCAGCATGGGAGATACGCAGTATTTT. This gives the protein CASMGDTQYF.

The chain carries TRBV28 and TRBJ2-3; TRBD2 matches 7 bases. Germline assignment: CDR1 MDHEN and CDR2 SYDVKM. V lost 5 bases, J lost 2 bases, and 13 bases stayed unmatched. The CDR3 extends over 17 amino acids. The CDR3 coding sequence is TGTGCCAGCAGTCCCGTAATGCTCAGCGGGGCCACAGATACGCAGTATTTT. Its protein product is CASSPVMLSGATDTQYF. Together with reference TRBV28 and TRBJ2-3, the CDR3 gives the full variable domain: DVKVTQSSRYLVKRTGEKVFLECVQDMDHENMFWYRQDPGLGLRLIYFSYDVKMKEKGDIPEGYSVSREKKERFSLILESASTNQTSMYLCASSPVMLSGATDTQYFGPGTRLTVL.

This clonotype was recorded many times. V gene TRBV3-1 combines with J gene TRBJ2-3; D not certain. With 5 bases removed from V and 1 base from J, the gap between germline ends came to 19 bases. The CDR3 is made up of 17 amino acids. The germline V gene has CDR1 LGHDT and CDR2 YNNKEL (reference sequence). The CDR3 spells CASSDTILGSRTDTQYF. Here the CDR3 DNA reads TGTGCCAGCAGCGACACCATTTTGGGCAGCCGCACAGATACGCAGTATTTT.

The chain links TRBV5-1 to TRBJ2-7; D gene unclear. The CDR3 contains 11 residues. V gave up 6 bases and J gave up 1 base, with 5 bases separating them. CDR1 SGHRS and CDR2 YFSETQ come from the germline V gene. The CDR3 protein is CASMGSYEQYF. The CDR3 nucleotides read TGCGCCAGCATGGGGTCCTACGAGCAGTACTTC.

This clonotype was counted at least ten times. The chain is built from TRBV12-5 and TRBJ2-3, with 7 bases identical to TRBD2. The V gene's germline CDR1 is LGHNT and CDR2 FRNRAP. V shed 2 bases, J shed 1 base, and the junction held 3 bases outside the gene matches. The CDR3 is 15 residues long. CDR3 nucleotide sequence: TGTGCTAGTGGTTTGTGGGGGGGACGCACAGATACGCAGTATTTT. Its protein is CASGLWGGRTDTQYF.

The table lists this clonotype with many counts. CDR3 bases: TGTGCCAGCAGTTTCCAGGGGTCCCGCTACGAGCAGTACTTC. Protein product: CASSFQGSRYEQYF. V usage is TRBV28 and J usage is TRBJ2-7, with D tentatively TRBD1 (6 bases). Looked up from germline, CDR1 is MDHEN and CDR2 is SYDVKM. V dropped 3 bases and J dropped 3 bases, with 12 bases sitting between them. This CDR3 is 14 amino acids long.

This clonotype has ten or more counts. V and J are TRBV12-3 or TRBV12-4 and TRBJ2-7; TRBD2 might be the D (7 bases). This CDR3 has 15 residues. Trimming shortened V by 6 bases and J by 6 bases, and 21 bases separated the two germline ends. As DNA, the CDR3 is TGTGCCAGCAGCTCCGGCGGGGGCCGAGGCGGCGAGCAGTACTTC. Protein sequence: CASSSGGGRGGEQYF.

In this sample, this clonotype turned up many times. The gene calls are TRBV7-9 and TRBJ1-1; no clear D gene. Trimming pared 3 bases from V and 4 bases from J, leaving 15 bases between. The CDR3 has 15 amino acids. Per germline, CDR1 SEHNR and CDR2 FQNEAQ (reference sequence). Here the CDR3 DNA reads TGTGCCAGCAGCTTGACTTTTGAAGAGCCCACTGAAGCTTTCTTT. Its translation: CASSLTFEEPTEAFF.

The chain has TRBV12-3 or TRBV12-4 and TRBJ1-2; D may be TRBD1 (5 bases). The V gene lost 4 bases and the J gene lost 2 bases, with 11 bases spanning the gap. The CDR3 has 14 amino acids. CDR3 DNA sequence: TGTGCCAGCAGTTGGGGCCCCGCAAACTATGGCTACACCTTC. This translates into CASSWGPANYGYTF.

This clonotype has just one count. One end of the junction is discordant with germline, which a read error may explain. The chain is built from TRBV30 and TRBJ2-1; D ambiguous. Germline V CDR1 and CDR2: GTSNPN, SVGIG (reference sequence). This CDR3 is 13 amino acids long. CDR3 in DNA: TGTGCCTGGAGCCTAGGACCAGTCAATGAGCAATTCTTC. It encodes CAWSLGPVNEQFF.